The entry below describes one T cell receptor (beta chain). This clonotype turned up a few times. Its antigen has not been determined. The sample holds no much larger clone one base away, and base qualities are not on file. The data belong to a study of T cell repertoires in cytomegalovirus infection (dated by TCRdb to between 2018 and 2020). Regarding the study in general: Donor HLA type was relevant to the analysis, as public TCR beta signatures indicated carriage of CMV infection together with the matching HLA type.

The CDR3 runs 16 residues from the cysteine to the phenylalanine. The only DNA kept is the CDR3, 48 bases in frame from the first base. V and J lose 0 bases and 0 bases, and a span of 12 bases separates them. The germline V gene supplies CDR1 SNHLY and CDR2 FYNNEI. Sequencing used an Illumina HiSeq 1500. TCRdb reprocessed the public reads (quality trimming at Q25 with fastp, clone calling with MiXCR) and kept in-frame beta chains. Rows merge per CDR3 protein into single entries with the most common DNA and genes. This sample gives roughly 760,000 distinct CDR3 sequences in total; 35% to 45% of them show up just once. Under 3% of the sample rests with the top ten. General conclusions and limits of the study: The ex vivo response was dominated by HLA-C-restricted CMV-specific TCR beta clonotypes, which also provided the single most frequent clonotype in two of eight donors. Cumulative frequency of public TCR beta family members discriminated carriers of CMV infection plus the relevant HLA type in this cohort and an independent 352-donor cohort.

The source of this sequence is a human donor in good health (CMV status not recorded). Some clones in this sample may be carry-over from other donors' samples. Input material: PBMCs. In this chain, TRBV2 is recombined with TRBJ2-7; the D element could tentatively be TRBD1 or TRBD2, as 5 bases agree for each. Read as DNA, the sequence is TGTGCCAGCAGTGAAGCGAGGGGCAGACACTCCTACGAGCAGTACTTC. It translates as CASSEARGRHSYEQYF.